The T cell receptor beta chain under discussion was sequenced for a study of cytomegalovirus exposure and HLA in healthy donors. Whole-study findings and limits: The study recorded 164 TCR beta chains that were cytomegalovirus-associated. Among the CMV-associated chains, three were confirmed in vitro as specific for CMV antigens. Cytomegalovirus status, reportedly, was diagnosed with high specificity and sensitivity by the classifier.

Regarding this clone: What it binds is not known.

Germline V gives CDR1 SEHNR, CDR2 FQNEAQ (reference sequence). Trimming left V 5 bases short and J 0 bases short, with 20 bases between. The CDR3 length is 19 residues. Donors were drawn from the approximately 110-subject validation cohort, separate from the 666-subject first cohort. Repertoires were generated with immunoSEQ multiplex PCR, while TCRdb's copy carries only in-frame clones and drops some. The repertoire includes tens of thousands of clones, around 95% of them detected once, and around 3.2% sits in the top ten. The clonotype originates from a young man in good health and CMV-seronegative. The sample taken for sequencing was PBMCs. J is TRBJ1-6 and V is TRBV7-9; D is perhaps TRBD1 (6 bases). For the CDR3, the DNA is TGTGCCAGCAGCCACCCGGGACAACTCTCGAGCTCCTATAATTCACCCCTCCACTTT. Amino acid sequence: CASSHPGQLSSSYNSPLHF.